Following are 10 T cell receptor beta chains from one sample sequenced in a study of regulatory T cells in long-lasting Graves disease. Time point of the sample: persistent/refractory GD, antithyroid drugs over 5 years with positive TRAb. TCR sequences were obtained from RNA taken from PBMCs. TCR beta libraries were built with iRepertoire HTBI primers and Arm-PCR of CDR3 regions. One entry per CDR3 protein results from TCRdb running MiXCR on the multiplex PCR reads. This table has hundreds of thousands of distinct CDR3 sequences, around 32% appearing once. This specimen consisted of peripheral blood mononuclear cells (PBMCs), obtained when the disease was refractory, from a patient treated with antithyroid drugs. Every receptor here comes from a female donor with Graves disease.

Regarding this clonotype: This may be a read error: a much more frequent sequence differs by one nucleotide. This chain uses TRBV2 with TRBJ1-2; 7 bases map to TRBD1. Unmatched junction bases numbered 8, after V lost 5 bases and J lost 8 bases. Germline V gene lookup returns CDR1 SNHLY and CDR2 FYNNEI. The CDR3 spans 13 residues. CDR3: CASSLKPGGGYTF. DNA of the CDR3: TGTGCCAGCAGTCTCAAACCAGGGGGAGGCTACACCTTC.

This clonotype was found a few times. The chain joins TRBV6-9 to TRBJ1-1; 9 bases line up with TRBD1. Germline lookup yields CDR1 MNHGY and CDR2 SVAAGI. This CDR3 region has 18 residues. V was pared by 3 bases and J by 0 bases, with 11 bases of the junction left unmatched. The CDR3 nucleotides are TGTGCCAGCAGTTACCGGACAGGGGTTAGGCCCATGAACACTGAAGCTTTCTTT. This codes for CASSYRTGVRPMNTEAFF.

This clonotype was seen more than once but under ten times. The chain uses TRBV27 and TRBJ1-1; TRBD1 agrees at 12 bases. The CDR3 runs 15 residues. V trimming: 3 bases; J trimming: 6 bases; junction bases outside the gene matches: 5. The germline CDR1 and CDR2 sequences are MNHEY and SMNVEV (reference sequence). The CDR3, as DNA: TGTGCCAGCAGTTTTTTGGGACAGGGGGCCGCTGAAGCTTTCTTT. The encoded protein is CASSFLGQGAAEAFF.

This clonotype was recorded only once. A much larger clone lies one base from this, so it may be a read error. The CDR3 bases are TGCAGTGCAGTAGCCAGACCGACGAACACTGAAGCTTTCTTT. It yields the protein CSAVARPTNTEAFF. This sequence joins TRBV20-1 and TRBJ1-1; D gene uncertain. Trimming removed 6 bases from V and 1 base from J, with 15 bases in between. Germline V gene sequence: CDR1 DFQATT, CDR2 SNEGSKA (reference sequence). The CDR3 is 14 amino acids.

In regard to this clonotype: Since a much larger clone is just one base distant, this may be a read error. The rearrangement joins TRBV7-9 to TRBJ1-2; D is unclear. The ends were cut back, 4 bases at V and 6 bases at J, with 9 bases in the middle. The CDR3 sequence is 12 residues long. In germline, CDR1 is SEHNR, CDR2 FQNEAQ (reference sequence). CDR3 DNA sequence: TGTGCCAGCAGCTCGGCAACCCATGGCTACACCTTC. Translated: CASSSATHGYTF.

This clonotype was counted many times. The genes are TRBV28 and TRBJ1-2; 7 nucleotides agree with TRBD1. The germline CDR1 and CDR2 sequences are MDHEN and SYDVKM. The trim removed 2 bases at V and 4 bases at J, leaving 10 bases unmatched. The CDR3 is made up of 16 amino acids. CDR3 in amino acids: CASSLPGPGGSYGYTF. CDR3 DNA: TGTGCCAGCAGTTTACCGGGGCCAGGGGGTTCCTATGGCTACACCTTC.

This clonotype occurred a few times. The chain joins TRBV3-1 to TRBJ1-2, with D possibly TRBD1 on 5 matching bases. V was clipped by 4 bases and J by 4 bases, with 19 bases between them. CDR3 length: 16 amino acids. Germline lookup yields CDR1 LGHDT and CDR2 YNNKEL (reference sequence). CDR3 sequence reads: CASSRNRASRGYGYTF. CDR3 nucleotide sequence: TGTGCCAGCAGCCGAAACCGGGCCTCGAGGGGCTATGGCTACACCTTC.

V gene TRBV18 combines with J gene TRBJ1-6; D is possibly TRBD1 (6 bases). The germline CDR1 and CDR2 sequences are KGHSH and LQKENI. The CDR3 length is 15 residues. Between the trimmed V and J ends, which lost 2 bases and 11 bases, there was a span of 16 bases. The CDR3 loop reads CASSPTSGDNPPLHF. The CDR3 coding sequence is TGTGCCAGCTCACCAACGAGTGGGGACAATCCACCCCTCCACTTT.

V is TRBV29-1 and J is TRBJ1-2; 8 bases line up with TRBD1. Per the germline V gene, CDR1 is SQVTM and CDR2 is ANQGSEA. V shed 1 base, J shed 4 bases, and the junction held 8 bases outside the gene matches. This CDR3 comprises 15 residues. For the CDR3, the DNA is TGCAGCGTTGAAGGGCAGGGGGCCAGTCTCTATGGCTACACCTTC. It codes for CSVEGQGASLYGYTF. Full variable domain (remainder filled in from reference TRBV29-1 and TRBJ1-2): SAVISQKPSRDICQRGTSLTIQCQVDSQVTMMFWYRQQPGQSLTLIATANQGSEATYESGFVIDKFPISRPNLTFSTLTVSNMSPEDSSIYLCSVEGQGASLYGYTFGSGTRLTVV.

This clonotype was seen many times. J is TRBJ2-1 and V is TRBV2; 7 bases agree with TRBD2. The germline V gene has CDR1 SNHLY and CDR2 FYNNEI. J was trimmed by 1 base and V by 6 bases; bases with no gene match: 6. This CDR3 contains 15 residues. DNA for the CDR3: TGTGCCAGCAGGGATAGCGGGCGATCCTACAATGAGCAGTTCTTC. Protein product: CASRDSGRSYNEQFF. Supplemented by reference TRBV2 and TRBJ2-1, the full variable domain reads EPEVTQTPSHQVTQMGQEVILRCVPISNHLYFYWYRQILGQKVEFLVSFYNNEISEKSEIFDDQFSVERPDGSNFTLKIRSTKLEDSAMYFCASRDSGRSYNEQFFGPGTRLTVL.